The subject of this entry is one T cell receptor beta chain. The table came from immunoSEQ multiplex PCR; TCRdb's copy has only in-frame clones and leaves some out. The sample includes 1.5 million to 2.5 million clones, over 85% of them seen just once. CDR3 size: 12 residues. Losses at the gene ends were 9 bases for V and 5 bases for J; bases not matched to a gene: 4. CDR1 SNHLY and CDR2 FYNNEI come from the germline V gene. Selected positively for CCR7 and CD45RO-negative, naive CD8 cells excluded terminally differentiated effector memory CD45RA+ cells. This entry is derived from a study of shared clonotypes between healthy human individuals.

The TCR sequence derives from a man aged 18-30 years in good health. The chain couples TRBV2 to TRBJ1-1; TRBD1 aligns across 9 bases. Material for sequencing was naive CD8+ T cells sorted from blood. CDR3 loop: CARTGGETEAFF. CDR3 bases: TGTGCCAGGACAGGGGGAGAAACTGAAGCTTTCTTT. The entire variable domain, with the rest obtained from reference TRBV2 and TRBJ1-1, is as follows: EPEVTQTPSHQVTQMGQEVILRCVPISNHLYFYWYRQILGQKVEFLVSFYNNEISEKSEIFDDQFSVERPDGSNFTLKIRSTKLEDSAMYFCARTGGETEAFFGQGTRLTVV.